These 12 T cell receptor beta chains were all obtained from the same sample, sequenced in a study of T cells in Graves' hyperthyroidism and ophthalmopathy (dated by TCRdb to between 2018 and 2021). The receptor library was made with multiplex PCR. Instrument used: Illumina HiSeq 2000. The TCR beta CDR3 regions were amplified from RNA transcripts. For the first round of RT-PCR on the TCR CDR3, the HTBI primer set was used together with the Qiagen OneStep RT-PCR kit. TCRdb applied fastp at Q25 and MiXCR to the public reads, then kept only in-frame beta chains. Rows merge per CDR3 protein into single entries with the most common DNA and genes. The sample has about 590,000 distinct CDR3 sequences on record, approximately 14% of them singletons. The ten largest clones capture around 7.5% of the sample. The sequenced material came from blood. The receptors derive from a woman aged 25 to 39 with Graves' hyperthyroidism.

The sample holds many counts of this clonotype. The junction does not match germline at one end; this may be a read error. The chain has TRBV5-1 and TRBJ2-7; D unclear. Germline assignment: CDR1 SGHRS and CDR2 YFSETQ. The CDR3 consists of 11 residues. This chain's CDR3 is CASSSLGEQYF. CDR3 coding DNA: TGTGCCAGCAGCTCCCTCGGAGAGCAGTACTTC.

V gene TRBV20-1 combines with J gene TRBJ2-7; 10 bases align to TRBD2. The CDR3 has 22 amino acids. Germline V gives CDR1 DFQATT, CDR2 SNEGSKA (reference sequence). With 0 bases clipped from V and 1 base from J, the junction kept 24 bases outside the gene matches. The CDR3 here is CSARDGQSDRTSGEWVSYEQYF. The DNA for the CDR3 is TGCAGTGCTAGAGATGGTCAGTCCGATAGGACTAGCGGTGAGTGGGTTTCCTACGAGCAGTACTTC.

This clonotype was recorded at least ten times. This chain uses TRBV27 with TRBJ2-5, with D tentatively TRBD2 (6 bases). CDR1 MNHEY and CDR2 SMNVEV come from the germline V gene (reference sequence). This CDR3 comprises 15 residues. Trimming pared 1 base from V and 2 bases from J, leaving 11 bases between. CDR3 bases: TGTGCCAGCAGTTTATTCGCGGGGTATCAAGAGACCCAGTACTTC. As protein: CASSLFAGYQETQYF.

A few counts support this clonotype. V gene TRBV4-2 combines with J gene TRBJ1-2, with D possibly being TRBD1 (5 bases). The germline gives CDR1 LGHNA, CDR2 YNFKEQ. The CDR3 has 21 residues. Trimming took off 1 base at V and 2 bases at J, with 29 bases between the two ends. CDR3 nucleotides: TGTGCCAGCAGCCAAGGACCAACGGGCCGGGACCTCCACAACAAAAACTATGGCTACACCTTC. It translates to CASSQGPTGRDLHNKNYGYTF.

The table lists this clonotype with many counts. The chain has TRBV5-1 and TRBJ2-1; 7 nucleotides match TRBD2. The CDR3 covers 14 residues. With V trimmed by 3 bases and J by 7 bases, 7 bases remained unmatched. Germline assignment: CDR1 SGHRS and CDR2 YFSETQ. The CDR3 sequence is CASSYGLESNEQFF. The CDR3 bases are TGCGCCAGCAGCTATGGACTAGAGTCTAATGAGCAGTTCTTC.

This clonotype was counted between two and nine times. V usage is TRBV18 and J usage is TRBJ2-2; 7 nucleotides align to TRBD1. CDR3 size: 16 residues. The J segment lost 0 bases and the V segment lost 4 bases, leaving 5 bases of the junction unmatched. Per germline, CDR1 KGHSH and CDR2 LQKENI. CDR3 bases: TGTGCCAGCTCACTACGACAGGGTTCGAACACCGGGGAGCTGTTTTTT. Protein product: CASSLRQGSNTGELFF.

This clonotype was seen repeatedly, ten times or more. This chain links TRBV2 with TRBJ2-7; 7 bases agree with TRBD2. The CDR3 length is 13 residues. Trimming at V came to 8 bases and at J to 2 bases, leaving 6 bases not matched to a gene. Per germline, CDR1 SNHLY and CDR2 FYNNEI. CDR3 in amino acids: CASGTGRTYEQYF. In DNA, the CDR3 is TGTGCCAGCGGTACCGGGAGGACCTACGAGCAGTACTTC.

This clonotype showed up just a few times. This chain joins TRBV18 and TRBJ2-2; no firm D call. This CDR3 has 16 residues. Germline CDR1 and CDR2: KGHSH and LQKENI. Trimming left V 2 bases short and J 1 base short, with 11 bases between. CDR3 amino acids: CASSPFDPGNTGELFF. In DNA form, the CDR3 reads TGTGCCAGCTCACCATTCGATCCGGGGAACACCGGGGAGCTGTTTTTT.

This clonotype was seen more than once but under ten times. A much larger clone differs by one base, so this may be a read error. J is TRBJ1-1 and V is TRBV28; D is possibly TRBD1 (5 bases). The germline V gene encodes CDR1 MDHEN and CDR2 SYDVKM. The CDR3 extends over 15 amino acids. The CDR3 DNA sequence: TGTGCCAGCAGTTTATTTTGGACACGGAACACTGTAGCTTTCTTT. Residues: CASSLFWTRNTVAFF.

This clonotype was detected only a few times. V is TRBV28 and J is TRBJ1-1; no definite D call. The germline V gene encodes CDR1 MDHEN and CDR2 SYDVKM. The V end lost 7 bases, the J end lost 4 bases, and 10 bases lay between the germline ends. This CDR3 spans 12 amino acids. CDR3 sequence: CASNVLSTEAFF. The CDR3 nucleotides are TGTGCCAGCAACGTTCTCTCCACTGAAGCTTTCTTT.

Note on this clonotype: Given a much more abundant clone one base away, this may be a read error. CDR3 coding DNA: TGTGCCAGCAGCTCCGGGACAGGGGCCCCCTACGAGCAGTACTTC. It encodes CASSSGTGAPYEQYF. The J gene is TRBJ2-7, the V gene TRBV5-6; the match to TRBD1 covers 10 bases. Germline CDR1 reads SGHDT; CDR2 reads YYEEEE. V lost 3 bases and J lost 2; bases outside the gene matches: 5. The CDR3 contains 15 residues.

The rearrangement uses TRBV18 and TRBJ1-1; D unclear. The CDR3 loop spans 17 amino acids. Trimming removed 1 base from V and 1 base from J, with 16 bases in between. Germline assignment: CDR1 KGHSH and CDR2 LQKENI. Here the CDR3 reads CASSPLFTEGRNTEAFF. Written as DNA, the CDR3 is TGTGCCAGCTCACCACTTTTCACCGAGGGTAGGAACACTGAAGCTTTCTTT.